This TCR beta chain was sequenced during a study of memory CD4+ T cells and cytomegalovirus serostatus. The sort gate was single viable CD3+CD4+CD8-CD45RO+ cells for memory CD4+ T cells. After thawing, CD4+ T cells were positively selected. V lost 5 bases, J lost 6 bases, and 9 bases stayed unmatched. This CDR3 is built from 16 residues. The germline V gene encodes CDR1 SGHNT and CDR2 YYREEE (reference sequence). Here immunoSEQ multiplex PCR was the method, and the copy in TCRdb shows in-frame clones only, minus some. The sample consists of 25,000 to 35,000 clones, about 81% of them appearing once. The gene calls are TRBV5-4 and TRBJ1-6; TRBD1 matches 9 bases. The sequence derives from an adult in good health and CMV-seronegative. Specimen: memory CD4+ T cells from blood. The CDR3 nucleotides are TGTGCCAGCAGTCTCCCTGGGGGACAGGGTAATTCACCCCTCCACTTT. As protein: CASSLPGGQGNSPLHF.